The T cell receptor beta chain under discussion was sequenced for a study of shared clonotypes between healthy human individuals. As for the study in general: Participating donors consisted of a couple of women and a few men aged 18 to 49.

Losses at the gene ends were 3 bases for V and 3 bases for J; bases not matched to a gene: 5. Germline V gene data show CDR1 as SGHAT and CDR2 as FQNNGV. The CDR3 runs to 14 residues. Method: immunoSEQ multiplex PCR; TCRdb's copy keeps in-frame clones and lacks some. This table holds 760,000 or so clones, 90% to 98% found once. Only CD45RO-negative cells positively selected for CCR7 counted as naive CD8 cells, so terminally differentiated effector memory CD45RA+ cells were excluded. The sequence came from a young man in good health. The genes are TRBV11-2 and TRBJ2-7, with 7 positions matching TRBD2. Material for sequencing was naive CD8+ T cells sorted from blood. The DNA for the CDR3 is TGTGCCAGCAGCTTCCGTTCGGGGGGCTACGAGCAGTACTTC. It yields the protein CASSFRSGGYEQYF.